Listed below are T cell receptor beta chains from one sample, sequenced in a study of T cells after yellow fever vaccination. TCRdb re-called the 5' RACE reads with MiXCR, one entry per CDR3 protein. The repertoire holds around 530,000 distinct CDR3 sequences, with around a sixth as singletons. The source material was PBMCs, sampled 5 to 6 days after the first yellow fever vaccination. All receptors come from a man aged 18 to 35 who received the YFV17D yellow fever vaccine. Both conserved end residues are part of each CDR3. The D gene is left open where the match is weak. Expanded clones are given a class, and other clones once, few, many or no size at all.

D	size	J	length	V	CDR3	DNA
.	.	TRBJ2-5	13	TRBV7-9	CASSLDLEETQYF	TGTGCCAGCAGCTTAGACCTAGAAGAGACCCAGTACTTC
TRBD1	few	TRBJ2-3	13	TRBV5-1	CASSERGLDTQYF	TGCGCCAGCAGCGAGAGGGGGCTGGATACGCAGTATTTT
.	many	TRBJ1-1	16	TRBV5-4	CASSLAPTVLNPEAFF	TGTGCCAGCAGCTTGGCTCCCACAGTTCTTAATCCTGAAGCTTTCTTT
.	.	TRBJ2-1	16	TRBV7-3	CASSLGRGLFGNEQFF	TGTGCCAGCAGCTTAGGGAGAGGGCTTTTCGGGAATGAGCAGTTCTTC
.	few	TRBJ2-4	14	TRBV6-1	CASRPIIAKNIQYF	TGTGCCAGCAGACCCATAATAGCCAAAAACATTCAGTACTTC
.	.	TRBJ2-7	17	TRBV5-1	CASSSRQDSLLPYEQYF	TGCGCCAGCAGCTCGAGGCAGGACAGTCTACTTCCCTACGAGCAGTACTTC
.	few	TRBJ2-3	12	TRBV20-1	CSARTPSPAQYF	TGCAGTGCTAGAACCCCGTCCCCTGCGCAGTATTTT
.	few	TRBJ1-2	15	TRBV12-3/TRBV12-4	CASSFIGAGADGYTF	TGTGCCAGCAGTTTCATCGGCGCAGGGGCGGATGGCTACACCTTC
TRBD2	.	TRBJ2-3	15	TRBV7-8	CASSFYGTSLDTQYF	TGTGCCAGCAGCTTTTATGGGACTAGCCTGGATACGCAGTATTTT
TRBD1	.	TRBJ2-1	15	TRBV19	CASSGPGTAYNEQFF	TGTGCCAGTAGCGGTCCCGGGACAGCCTACAATGAGCAGTTCTTC
.	few	TRBJ2-4	16	TRBV19	CASSISPRGAKNIQYF	TGTGCCAGTAGTATATCACCCAGGGGAGCCAAAAACATTCAGTACTTC
TRBD2	few	TRBJ2-5	13	TRBV29-1	CSVSGGQEETQYF	TGCAGCGTTTCGGGGGGGCAGGAAGAGACCCAGTACTTC
.	few	TRBJ2-5	15	TRBV7-9	CASSLVPSAGETQYF	TGTGCCAGCAGCTTAGTACCCTCTGCGGGGGAGACCCAGTACTTC
TRBD2	few	TRBJ2-5	18	TRBV12-5	CASGPGGADWDVGETQYF	TGTGCTAGTGGCCCCGGGGGGGCCGACTGGGATGTGGGGGAGACCCAGTACTTC
TRBD1	.	TRBJ1-4	15	TRBV20-1	CSARGFSDRDEKLFF	TGCAGTGCTAGAGGGTTCTCGGACAGGGACGAAAAACTGTTTTTT
TRBD1	few	TRBJ1-2	16	TRBV4-3	CASSQTTGQYNYGYTF	TGCGCCAGCAGCCAAACGACAGGGCAATATAACTATGGCTACACCTTC
.	.	TRBJ2-7	17	TRBV4-3	CASSQGSASSNSYEQYF	TGCGCCAGCAGCCAAGGGTCAGCTAGCTCAAATTCCTACGAGCAGTACTTC
TRBD1	.	TRBJ2-3	14	TRBV5-8	CASATGGSTDTQYF	TGTGCCAGCGCTACAGGGGGTAGCACAGATACGCAGTATTTT
.	.	TRBJ2-2	15	TRBV7-9	CASSLPDRNTGELFF	TGTGCCAGCAGCTTACCCGACAGGAACACCGGGGAGCTGTTTTTT
TRBD1	many	TRBJ2-2	16	TRBV9	CASSASGTGDTGELFF	TGTGCCAGCAGCGCATCCGGGACAGGGGATACCGGGGAGCTGTTTTTT
TRBD1	few	TRBJ2-2	14	TRBV7-7	CASSRDRGPGELFF	TGTGCCAGCAGCCGGGACAGGGGGCCCGGGGAGCTGTTTTTT
.	few	TRBJ1-1	13	TRBV6-1	CASRNSMNTEAFF	TGTGCCAGCAGGAACAGCATGAACACTGAAGCTTTCTTT
.	.	TRBJ2-6	17	TRBV4-2	CASSPAGTNSGANVLTF	TGTGCCAGCAGCCCAGCAGGCACTAACTCTGGGGCCAACGTCCTGACTTTC
.	few	TRBJ2-1	13	TRBV6-2/TRBV6-3	CASMRGPYNEQFF	TGTGCCAGCATGCGGGGGCCCTACAATGAGCAGTTCTTC
.	few	TRBJ2-5	15	TRBV7-6	CASQNPGGSFQTQYF	TGTGCCAGCCAAAATCCGGGGGGCTCATTTCAGACCCAGTACTTC
TRBD1	few	TRBJ1-5	17	TRBV4-2	CASSLTRGRGFSQPQHF	TGTGCCAGCAGCCTCACGAGGGGCAGGGGGTTTTCTCAGCCCCAGCATTTT
.	few	TRBJ2-2	15	TRBV20-1	CSASSQGSNTGELFF	TGCAGTGCTAGCAGTCAAGGATCGAACACCGGGGAGCTGTTTTTT
.	few	TRBJ2-3	16	TRBV5-1	CASSLSQGPSTDTQYF	TGCGCCAGCAGCTTGTCTCAGGGGCCTAGCACAGATACGCAGTATTTT
.	.	TRBJ1-4	15	TRBV19	CASSSLGGSYEKLFF	TGTGCCAGTAGTAGCCTCGGGGGATCTTATGAAAAACTGTTTTTT
.	.	TRBJ2-7	13	TRBV6-1	CASRGTSLGEQYF	TGTGCCAGCCGGGGGACCTCTCTTGGGGAGCAGTACTTC
.	.	TRBJ2-5	14	TRBV28	CASSRSSGVETQYF	TGTGCCAGCAGCCGTTCCTCAGGGGTGGAGACCCAGTACTTC
.	.	TRBJ1-5	15	TRBV12-3/TRBV12-4	CASSPPGYTNQPQHF	TGTGCCAGCAGCCCGCCAGGGTACACCAATCAGCCCCAGCATTTT
TRBD1	.	TRBJ2-1	16	TRBV10-3	CAISVRDRGLDNEQFF	TGTGCCATCAGTGTTCGGGACAGGGGGCTCGACAATGAGCAGTTCTTC
TRBD2	few	TRBJ2-3	15	TRBV6-1	CASTNGGAGTDTQYF	TGTGCCAGCACCAACGGGGGGGCGGGCACAGATACGCAGTATTTT
.	few	TRBJ1-2	14	TRBV9	CASSVEDRPYGYTF	TGTGCCAGCAGCGTAGAGGACAGACCATATGGCTACACCTTC
TRBD2	few	TRBJ2-1	13	TRBV9	CASNAGGLNEQFF	TGTGCCAGCAATGCGGGGGGGCTTAATGAGCAGTTCTTC
.	.	TRBJ2-6	16	TRBV4-3	CASSQDKSSGANVLTF	TGCGCCAGCAGCCAAGATAAGTCCTCTGGGGCCAACGTCCTGACTTTC
.	.	TRBJ1-6	16	TRBV7-9	CASDSLSGTVNSPLHF	TGTGCCAGCGACAGCCTCTCCGGTACCGTAAATTCACCCCTCCACTTT
TRBD2	.	TRBJ2-1	17	TRBV7-1	CASSSPGLAGGGNEQFF	TGTGCCAGCAGCTCTCCGGGACTAGCGGGGGGGGGCAATGAGCAGTTCTTC
TRBD1	.	TRBJ2-1	13	TRBV12-3/TRBV12-4	CAIAGTAHNEQFF	TGTGCCATCGCCGGGACAGCGCACAATGAGCAGTTCTTC
.	few	TRBJ2-7	14	TRBV5-1	CASGDRSTSYEQYF	TGCGCCAGCGGCGACAGGTCTACGTCCTACGAGCAGTACTTC
.	.	TRBJ2-4	15	TRBV5-1	CASSPVAGPKNIQYF	TGCGCCAGCAGCCCCGTAGCCGGGCCTAAAAACATTCAGTACTTC
TRBD1	few	TRBJ1-5	12	TRBV12-3/TRBV12-4	CATGQGNQPQHF	TGTGCCACAGGACAGGGCAATCAGCCCCAGCATTTT
TRBD1	few	TRBJ1-6	13	TRBV28	CASGTGALGPLHF	TGTGCCAGCGGCACAGGGGCACTTGGACCCCTCCACTTT
.	.	TRBJ2-7	13	TRBV7-2	CASSLGQVPLQYF	TGTGCCAGCAGCTTAGGACAGGTCCCCCTCCAGTACTTC
TRBD2	few	TRBJ2-7	14	TRBV4-1	CASRRERGLYEQYF	TGCGCCAGCAGGAGGGAGCGGGGACTCTACGAGCAGTACTTC
TRBD1	.	TRBJ2-5	14	TRBV7-2	CASSFRDSEGTQYF	TGTGCCAGCAGCTTCCGGGACAGTGAAGGGACCCAGTACTTC
TRBD1	.	TRBJ1-4	12	TRBV20-1	CSAPGAGGKLFF	TGCAGTGCCCCTGGGGCAGGGGGCAAACTGTTTTTT
.	few	TRBJ1-2	14	TRBV5-6	CASSPDGSNYGYTF	TGTGCCAGCAGCCCGGACGGGTCTAACTATGGCTACACCTTC
.	.	TRBJ2-3	14	TRBV7-9	CASSSGLSTDTQYF	TGTGCCAGCAGCTCCGGACTTTCCACAGATACGCAGTATTTT
.	.	TRBJ1-2	15	TRBV4-2	CASSPPGGAQGGYTF	TGTGCCAGCAGCCCCCCCGGGGGGGCGCAGGGTGGCTACACCTTC
TRBD1	few	TRBJ2-3	16	TRBV6-2/TRBV6-3	CASNHPRDRSTDTQYF	TGTGCCAGCAACCACCCCCGGGACAGAAGCACAGATACGCAGTATTTT
.	.	TRBJ2-2	15	TRBV3-1	CASSRGAGRTGELFF	TGTGCCAGCAGCCGCGGGGCGGGCCGCACCGGGGAGCTGTTTTTT